What follows describes a single TCR beta chain. Generated by immunoSEQ multiplex PCR, the TCRdb table keeps only in-frame clones and is missing some. The table lists 150,000 to 200,000 clones, around 85% of them singletons. These data are taken from a study of blood T cell repertoires in COVID-19. The CDR3 has 11 amino acids. V was shortened by 5 bases and J by 10 bases, with 9 bases between the two germline ends. J is TRBJ2-1 and V is TRBV12-3 or TRBV12-4, with D possibly matching TRBD1 (6 bases). Source material: peripheral blood. This sequence was found in a man aged 45-65 years with active or convalescent COVID-19. The CDR3 bases are TGTGCCAGCAGTGTAGGACAGGAGCAGTTCTTC. Its translation is CASSVGQEQFF.